The source of this T cell receptor beta chain is a study of beta chain features in type 1 diabetes. Only one count was recorded for this clone. This CDR3 has 15 residues. CDR1 MDHEN and CDR2 SYDVKM come from the germline V gene. Trimming cost V 5 bases and J 5 bases; bases outside gene matches: 6. As every portion of the isolated RNA was reverse transcribed, the sequencing read expressed TCRB transcripts. Profiled with immunoSEQ multiplex PCR; TCRdb holds only in-frame clones, not every one. The sample comprises about 260,000 clones, more than 65% of which are singletons, and approximately 0.053% rests with the top ten.

The sequencing sample was made of naive CD4+ T cells from blood. The chain is built from TRBV28 and TRBJ2-3; 11 bases match TRBD2. This sequence originates from a man aged 25-45 years in good health. The CDR3 spells CASSIAGGPVDTQYF. The CDR3 bases are TGTGCCAGCAGTATAGCGGGAGGGCCGGTAGATACGCAGTATTTT.